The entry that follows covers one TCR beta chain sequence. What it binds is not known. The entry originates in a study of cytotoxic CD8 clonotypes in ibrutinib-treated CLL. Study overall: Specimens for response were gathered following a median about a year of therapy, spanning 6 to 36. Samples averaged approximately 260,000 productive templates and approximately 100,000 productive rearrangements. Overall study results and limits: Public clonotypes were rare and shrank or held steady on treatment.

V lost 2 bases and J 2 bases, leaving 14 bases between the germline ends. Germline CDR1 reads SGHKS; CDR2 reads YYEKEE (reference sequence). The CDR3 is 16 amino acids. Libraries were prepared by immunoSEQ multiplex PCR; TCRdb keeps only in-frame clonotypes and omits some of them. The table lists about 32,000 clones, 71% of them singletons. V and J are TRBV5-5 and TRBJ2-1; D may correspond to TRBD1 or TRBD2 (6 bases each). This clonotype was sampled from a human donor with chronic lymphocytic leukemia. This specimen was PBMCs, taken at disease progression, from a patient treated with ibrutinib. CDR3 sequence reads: CASSLRGRLAYNEQFF. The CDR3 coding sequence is TGTGCCAGCAGCTTACGGGGGCGGTTAGCCTACAATGAGCAGTTCTTC.